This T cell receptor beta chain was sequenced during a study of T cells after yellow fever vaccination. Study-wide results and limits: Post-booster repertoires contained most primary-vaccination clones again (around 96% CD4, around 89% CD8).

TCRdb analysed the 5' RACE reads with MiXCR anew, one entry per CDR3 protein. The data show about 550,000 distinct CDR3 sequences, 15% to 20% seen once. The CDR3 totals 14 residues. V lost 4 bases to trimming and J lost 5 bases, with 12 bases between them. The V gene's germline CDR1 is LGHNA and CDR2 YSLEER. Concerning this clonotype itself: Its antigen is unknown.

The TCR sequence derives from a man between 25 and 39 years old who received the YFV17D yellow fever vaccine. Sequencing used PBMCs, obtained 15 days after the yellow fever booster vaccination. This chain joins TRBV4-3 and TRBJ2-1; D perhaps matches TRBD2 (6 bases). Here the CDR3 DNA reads TGCGCCAGCAGCCGACCCGGGAGTAACAATGAGCAGTTCTTC. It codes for CASSRPGSNNEQFF.